This T cell receptor beta chain was profiled in a study of cytomegalovirus exposure and HLA in healthy donors. This clone was found once. Primers for the PCR totalled 60 Vbeta and 13 Jbeta. The method was immunoSEQ multiplex PCR; TCRdb's version includes in-frame clones alone and lacks a portion of them. The sample comprises fewer than 300,000 clones, 70% to 90% of which are singletons, and about 4% rests with the top ten. This TCR was sampled from a man between 35 and 55 years old in good health and CMV-seropositive. Material for sequencing was PBMCs.

The CDR3 sequence: CASKREATLGEQFF. CDR3 DNA sequence: TGTGCCAGTAAGCGGGAGGCCACTCTGGGTGAGCAGTTCTTC. The chain uses TRBV19 and TRBJ2-1; TRBD2 matches 9 bases. J was trimmed by 9 bases and V by 7 bases; bases with no gene match: 10. Germline V gene lookup returns CDR1 LNHDA and CDR2 SQIVND (reference sequence). This CDR3 spans 14 amino acids.